What follows are 32 T cell receptor beta chains derived from one specimen sequenced in a study of radiotherapy plus CTLA-4 blockade in lung cancer. The table came from immunoSEQ multiplex PCR; TCRdb's copy has only in-frame clones and leaves some out. The sample contains about 87,000 clones, about 87% of which appear only once. The source was peripheral blood, collected from a patient treated with radiotherapy plus ipilimumab. Source of these receptors: a human donor with non-small cell lung cancer that progressed on radiotherapy plus ipilimumab.

This clone showed up just once. This chain joins TRBV4-3 and TRBJ2-1; 9 positions agree with TRBD2. This CDR3 comprises 17 residues. Germline V gene lookup returns CDR1 LGHNA and CDR2 YSLEER. V shed 0 bases and J 5 bases; nucleotides not matched to a gene: 8. The CDR3 loop is CASSQDEVAGEDNEQFF. The CDR3 nucleotides are TGCGCCAGCAGCCAAGATGAGGTAGCGGGAGAAGACAATGAGCAGTTCTTC.

This clone was detected only a few times. J is TRBJ2-3 and V is TRBV19; D gene ambiguous. This CDR3 is 14 amino acids long. With 3 bases removed from V and 2 bases from J, the gap between germline ends came to 9 bases. In germline, CDR1 is LNHDA, CDR2 SQIVND (reference sequence). Here the CDR3 reads CASSIIPFTDTQYF. The DNA for the CDR3 is TGTGCCAGTAGTATCATTCCATTCACAGATACGCAGTATTTT.

This sequence joins TRBV6-4 and TRBJ2-3; perhaps TRBD2 as D (5 bases). This CDR3 comprises 13 residues. The V end was cut by 4 bases, the J end by 2 bases, with 7 bases between. The germline V gene encodes CDR1 MRHNA and CDR2 SNTAGT. The CDR3 reads CASSAGNTDTQYF. For the CDR3, the DNA is TGTGCCAGCAGTGCGGGAAACACAGATACGCAGTATTTT.

V usage is TRBV4-1 and J usage is TRBJ2-7; D is possibly TRBD2 (7 bases). V lost 6 bases and J 2 bases, leaving 23 bases between the germline ends. This CDR3 has 17 amino acids. Germline V gene data show CDR1 as MGHRA and CDR2 as YSYEKL. The CDR3 loop is CASSPTLGGLSTYEQYF. The CDR3 nucleotides are TGCGCCAGCAGTCCAACTCTGGGGGGGCTCTCCACCTACGAGCAGTACTTC.

The rearrangement uses TRBV7-2 and TRBJ2-5; 8 bases line up with TRBD2. Germline CDR1 reads SGHTA; CDR2 reads FQGNSA. The junction had 5 bases not matched to a gene; V was cut back by 5 bases and J by 0 bases. This CDR3 has 15 residues. The CDR3 DNA follows: TGTGCCAGCAGCGAAAGCGGGAGATACCAAGAGACCCAGTACTTC. This gives the protein CASSESGRYQETQYF.

The chain links TRBV6-6 to TRBJ2-7; 9 bases are shared with TRBD1. Per the germline V gene, CDR1 is MNHNY and CDR2 is SVGAGI (reference sequence). This CDR3 region has 14 residues. Trimming took 2 bases from V and 2 from J; bases not matched to a gene: 1. CDR3: CASSYGDRAYEQYF. CDR3 nucleotide sequence: TGTGCCAGCAGTTACGGGGACAGGGCCTACGAGCAGTACTTC.

This rearrangement joins TRBV4-2 to TRBJ1-2, with unresolved D. V was trimmed by 4 bases and J by 1 base, leaving 13 bases between them. CDR1 is LGHNA, CDR2 YNFKEQ, per germline. The CDR3 covers 15 residues. The CDR3 region is CASSPVLVGNYGYTF. In nucleotides, the CDR3 is TGTGCCAGCAGCCCGGTTCTGGTCGGTAACTATGGCTACACCTTC.

This chain connects TRBV6-1 to TRBJ2-5, with 8 bases that match TRBD2. The ends lost 9 bases at V and 5 bases at J; junction bases unmatched: 11. This CDR3 has 14 residues. Germline V CDR1 and CDR2: MNHNS, SASEGT. The CDR3 DNA follows: TGTGCCAGTTCACGGGGGGGGTGGCGGGAGACCCAGTACTTC. Translated, it gives CASSRGGWRETQYF.

In its sample, this clone was seen once. V gene TRBV5-1 combines with J gene TRBJ1-1; D is ambiguous. Trimming took 4 bases from V and 11 from J, leaving 18 bases between them. Per the germline V gene, CDR1 is SGHRS and CDR2 is YFSETQ. The CDR3 sequence is 13 residues long. CDR3 in amino acids: CASSPPGGLSAFF. CDR3 sequence (DNA): TGCGCCAGCAGCCCGCCCGGTGGCTTGTCGGCTTTCTTT.

The rearrangement uses TRBV2 and TRBJ2-7; the D is unclear. Trimming removed 6 bases from V and 4 bases from J, with 7 bases in between. The CDR3 totals 11 residues. From germline, CDR1 is SNHLY and CDR2 FYNNEI. CDR3 in amino acids: CASSNLYEQYF. The CDR3 DNA reads TGTGCCAGCAGCAATCTATACGAGCAGTACTTC.

V and J are TRBV5-5 and TRBJ1-2, with D tentatively TRBD1 (5 bases). CDR1 and CDR2 (germline): SGHKS, YYEKEE (reference sequence). V lost 2 bases, J lost 4 bases, and 21 bases lay in between. This CDR3 has 17 amino acids. The CDR3 coding sequence is TGTGCCAGCAGCTTTATACTGGACATCCGTCGGAGCTATGGCTACACCTTC. This encodes CASSFILDIRRSYGYTF.

V and J are TRBV4-1 and TRBJ2-3; TRBD2 is a possible D gene (5 bases). The CDR3 runs to 13 residues. Trimming left V 0 bases short and J 5 bases short, with 6 bases between. CDR1 MGHRA and CDR2 YSYEKL come from the germline V gene. The CDR3 protein is CASSQDGGDTQYF. Written as DNA, the CDR3 is TGCGCCAGCAGCCAAGACGGAGGAGATACGCAGTATTTT.

This clone was seen a single time. The chain combines TRBV5-1 with TRBJ1-2; D possibly corresponds to TRBD1 (6 bases). CDR1 is SGHRS, CDR2 YFSETQ, per germline. This CDR3 has 12 amino acids. The V and J ends lost 3 bases and 8 bases respectively, with 11 bases between them. Here the CDR3 reads CASSYSGQGYTF. The CDR3 DNA reads TGCGCCAGCAGCTATTCCGGACAGGGCTACACCTTC.

The gene calls are TRBV28 and TRBJ1-3, with D maybe TRBD1 (5 bases). The CDR3 extends over 15 amino acids. CDR1 and CDR2 from the germline V gene are MDHEN and SYDVKM. Trimming pared 5 bases from V and 0 bases from J, leaving 11 bases between. The DNA of the CDR3 is TGTGCCAGCAGTCTACCAGGGAGCTCTGGAAACACCATATATTTT. This encodes CASSLPGSSGNTIYF.

J is TRBJ1-4 and V is TRBV11-3; TRBD1 is a possible D gene (5 bases). The V and J ends lost 4 bases and 3 bases respectively, with 9 bases between them. In germline, CDR1 is SGHNT, CDR2 YENEEA. This CDR3 contains 14 residues. CDR3 sequence reads: CASSSRGANEKLFF. The CDR3 nucleotides read TGTGCCAGCAGCTCTCGGGGGGCTAATGAAAAACTGTTTTTT.

This clone was detected a few times. The rearrangement links TRBV7-2 to TRBJ1-3; perhaps TRBD1 as D (6 bases). Germline V gene sequence: CDR1 SGHTA, CDR2 FQGNSA. V dropped 1 base and J dropped 0 bases, with 10 bases sitting between them. The CDR3 contains 16 residues. CDR3 DNA sequence: TGTGCCAGCAGCTTAGGACAGGCCGACTCTGGAAACACCATATATTTT. Translating gives CASSLGQADSGNTIYF. The full variable domain, completed using reference TRBV7-2 and TRBJ1-3, is GAGVSQSPSNKVTEKGKDVELRCDPISGHTALYWYRQSLGQGLEFLIYFQGNSAPDKSGLPSDRFSAERTGGSVSTLTIQRTQQEDSAVYLCASSLGQADSGNTIYFGEGSWLTVV.

The chain recombines TRBV7-3 with TRBJ1-4; D is possibly TRBD1 (5 bases). CDR3 size: 15 residues. The V end lost 5 bases, the J end lost 8 bases, and 18 bases lay between the germline ends. The germline V gene encodes CDR1 SGHTA and CDR2 FQGTGA. The CDR3 region is CASSATGLVGEKLFF. The DNA for the CDR3 is TGTGCCAGCAGCGCTACAGGTCTCGTGGGGGAAAAACTGTTTTTT.

The CDR3, as DNA: TGTGCCAGCAGCTTTAACAATCAGCCCCAGCATTTT. Translating gives CASSFNNQPQHF. The gene calls are TRBV7-2 and TRBJ1-5; D is unresolved. The germline CDR1 and CDR2 sequences are SGHTA and FQGNSA. V was trimmed by 3 bases and J by 3 bases, leaving 3 bases between them. The CDR3 length is 12 residues.

The gene calls are TRBV6-5 and TRBJ2-4; D gene uncertain. Germline CDR1 reads MNHEY; CDR2 reads SVGAGI. The CDR3 sequence is 14 residues long. Deletions cut 6 bases from V and 0 bases from J, with 9 bases between. CDR3 nucleotides: TGTGCCAGCAGCGGACCGGGAGCCAAAAACATTCAGTACTTC. Translated: CASSGPGAKNIQYF.

The CDR3 spells CASSLRSNQPQHF. The CDR3 region has the DNA TGTGCCAGCAGTTTACGGAGCAATCAGCCCCAGCATTTT. V is TRBV6-5 and J is TRBJ1-5; no firm D call. Per germline, CDR1 MNHEY and CDR2 SVGAGI. This CDR3 contains 13 residues. The V end was cut by 4 bases, the J end by 1 base, with 5 bases between.

The CDR3, as DNA: TGCGCCAGCAGCTTGGAACCCTCAGGGAGGAATGAGCAGTTCTTC. Its protein product is CASSLEPSGRNEQFF. The chain carries TRBV5-1 and TRBJ2-1; TRBD2 is a possible D gene (6 bases). The germline V gene encodes CDR1 SGHRS and CDR2 YFSETQ. The CDR3 sequence is 15 residues long. V lost 0 bases and J lost 7, with 14 bases in between. The full variable domain, with the rest looked up from reference TRBV5-1 and TRBJ2-1, is KAGVTQTPRYLIKTRGQQVTLSCSPISGHRSVSWYQQTPGQGLQFLFEYFSETQRNKGNFPGRFSGRQFSNSRSEMNVSTLELGDSALYLCASSLEPSGRNEQFFGPGTRLTVL.

V gene TRBV4-3 combines with J gene TRBJ1-2; possible D gene TRBD1, 5 bases. Germline loops: CDR1 LGHNA, CDR2 YSLEER. This CDR3 has 14 amino acids. Between the trimmed V and J ends, which lost 0 bases and 2 bases, there was a span of 7 bases. The CDR3 DNA reads TGCGCCAGCAGCCAAGATCGGGACAACTATGGCTACACCTTC. It translates to CASSQDRDNYGYTF.

This clone was seen once. This chain uses TRBV4-3 with TRBJ2-2; D possibly corresponds to TRBD1 (5 bases). The CDR3 length is 15 residues. Trimming cost V 0 bases and J 4 bases, with 9 bases left between them. Germline V gene data show CDR1 as LGHNA and CDR2 as YSLEER. The CDR3 here is CASSQDSQATGELFF. DNA for the CDR3: TGCGCCAGCAGCCAAGATTCACAGGCCACCGGGGAGCTGTTTTTT.

This chain uses TRBV11-3 with TRBJ2-2; the D is unclear. The CDR3 length is 15 residues. CDR1 is SGHNT, CDR2 YENEEA, per germline. V lost 4 bases and J 5 bases, leaving 14 bases between the germline ends. CDR3 loop: CASSYALGITGELFF. The DNA of the CDR3 is TGTGCCAGCAGCTACGCACTGGGCATAACCGGGGAGCTGTTTTTT.

The chain uses TRBV7-2 and TRBJ1-2, with TRBD1 matching 8 bases. V lost 5 bases and J lost 8; bases outside the gene matches: 7. The length of the CDR3 is 13 residues. Germline-derived CDR1 and CDR2 are SGHTA and FQGNSA. The CDR3 nucleotides are TGTGCCAGCAGCGAGACAGGGGTTTACGGCTACACCTTC. Its translation: CASSETGVYGYTF.

This clone has a single count. The V call is TRBV5-6, the J call TRBJ2-1; perhaps TRBD1 as D (5 bases). Trimming took 4 bases from V and 6 from J, leaving 8 bases between them. The CDR3 is made up of 12 amino acids. Germline-derived CDR1 and CDR2 are SGHDT and YYEEEE. CDR3 bases: TGTGCCAGCAGCCCCGACAGCAATGAGCAGTTCTTC. It encodes CASSPDSNEQFF.

The rearrangement links TRBV7-8 to TRBJ2-1; D might be TRBD1 (6 bases). The germline V gene has CDR1 SGHVS and CDR2 FQNEAQ. Trimming cost V 0 bases and J 5 bases, with 8 bases left between them. The CDR3 runs 14 residues. CDR3 in DNA: TGTGCCAGCAGCTTAGCGGGACACCACAATGAGCAGTTCTTC. As protein: CASSLAGHHNEQFF.

This clone was detected once. V gene TRBV5-1 combines with J gene TRBJ2-7; 14 positions agree with TRBD2. The CDR3 runs to 19 residues. V lost 5 bases, J lost 5 bases, and 18 bases stayed unmatched. Germline CDR1 is SGHRS and CDR2 is YFSETQ. The CDR3 DNA reads TGCGCCAGCAGACCTGGACAGATAGGACTAGCGGGGGGACGCCACGAGCAGTACTTC. As protein: CASRPGQIGLAGGRHEQYF.

The chain joins TRBV7-3 to TRBJ2-7, with D unresolved. The germline V and J ends were trimmed by 5 bases and 2 bases, with 13 bases remaining between them. The CDR3 consists of 14 residues. Per germline, CDR1 SGHTA and CDR2 FQGTGA. CDR3 nucleotides: TGTGCCAGCAGCCGAAAGGTGGTCGCCTACGAGCAGTACTTC. The encoded protein is CASSRKVVAYEQYF.

This clone appeared a few times. The J gene is TRBJ2-7, the V gene TRBV6-5; D tentatively fits TRBD1 or TRBD2 (5 bases each). V dropped 2 bases and J dropped 4 bases, with 9 bases sitting between them. This CDR3 contains 13 residues. CDR1 and CDR2 (germline): MNHEY, SVGAGI. The CDR3 region is CASSYRDGYEQYF. CDR3 DNA: TGTGCCAGCAGTTACAGGGACGGGTACGAGCAGTACTTC.

The chain joins TRBV18 to TRBJ2-3; 9 nucleotides align to TRBD2. Trimming removed 3 bases from V and 4 bases from J; junction bases left unmatched: 8. The CDR3 length is 16 residues. Germline lookup yields CDR1 KGHSH and CDR2 LQKENI. The CDR3 spells CASSPGGSGGPDTQYF. The CDR3 DNA sequence: TGTGCCAGCTCACCCGGGGGTAGCGGGGGACCAGATACGCAGTATTTT.

This clone was seen just once. The chain couples TRBV5-1 to TRBJ2-2, with 8 bases fitting TRBD2. The V gene's germline CDR1 is SGHRS and CDR2 YFSETQ. The CDR3 covers 16 residues. Trimming removed 4 bases from V and 6 bases from J; junction bases left unmatched: 11. The CDR3 loop reads CASSLSGTSRAGELFF. In DNA, the CDR3 is TGCGCCAGCAGCCTCTCCGGGACTAGTAGGGCCGGGGAGCTGTTTTTT.